A selection of T cell receptor beta chains follows, all from one sample in a study of response to subunit inactivated influenza vaccine. TCRdb re-called the RT-PCR reads through MiXCR, storing one row per CDR3 protein. The sample has 550,000 to 650,000 distinct CDR3 sequences, approximately 10% seen once. Material: PBMCs from blood, obtained on the day of vaccination. These receptors all stem from a man in his fifties who received an inactivated influenza vaccine. The CDR3 runs from the conserved cysteine through the conserved F or W. The D gene is left open where the match is weak. Not every row has a clone size; where given, it reads once, few, many or a size class.

J gene	clone size	D gene	V gene	CDR3 DNA	CDR3 protein
TRBJ2-3	-	-	TRBV7-2	TGTGCCAGCAGCTTAGTTGCGAGATACACAGATACGCAGTATTTT	CASSLVARYTDTQYF
TRBJ2-7	many	-	TRBV27	TGTGCCAGCAGTCCTTATCACGACCCCTCCTACGAGCAGTACTTC	CASSPYHDPSYEQYF
TRBJ1-5	-	-	TRBV12-3/TRBV12-4	TGTGCCAGCAGTTTAATGGCAGGGTACAATCAGCCCCAGCATTTT	CASSLMAGYNQPQHF
TRBJ2-7	-	-	TRBV10-3	TGTGCCATCAGCCCTGATCAGCCGGGGGAGCAGTACTTC	CAISPDQPGEQYF
TRBJ2-1	few	-	TRBV6-5	TGTGCCAGCAGTTCTGGTGGGGGCGGGGGCAATGAGCAGTTCTTC	CASSSGGGGGNEQFF
TRBJ1-5	few	TRBD1	TRBV20-1	TGCAGTGCTATGTTTCACGGACAGGGCCATCAGCCCCAGCATTTT	CSAMFHGQGHQPQHF
TRBJ1-1	-	TRBD1	TRBV10-3	TGTGCCAGCGGACAGGGGAAGACTGAAGCTTTCTTT	CASGQGKTEAFF
TRBJ2-1	once	TRBD2	TRBV4-3	TGCGCCAGCAGCCAAGACAGCGGGAGCCACAATGAGCAGTTCTTC	CASSQDSGSHNEQFF
TRBJ2-1	few	-	TRBV5-1	TGCGCCAGCAGCTGGGGGACCATCAATGAGCAGTTCTTC	CASSWGTINEQFF
TRBJ1-4	few	TRBD1	TRBV30	TGTGCCTGGAGGGGACAGATCGGAAAACTGTTTTTT	CAWRGQIGKLFF
TRBJ1-1	many	-	TRBV7-2	TGTGCCAGCAGCTTCGGACGGATGAACACTGAAGCTTTCTTT	CASSFGRMNTEAFF
TRBJ2-1	-	TRBD2	TRBV29-1	TGCAGCGTTGAAAAGGGACTAGCGGGAGGGCCAAACTACAATGAGCAGTTCTTC	CSVEKGLAGGPNYNEQFF
TRBJ2-7	-	TRBD1	TRBV28	TGTGCCAGCAGTTTAGACAGGGCATTGGCCTACGAGCAGTACTTC	CASSLDRALAYEQYF
TRBJ2-1	-	TRBD1	TRBV24-1	TGTGCCACCAGTGACTTCCGGGACAGGCCCTACAATGAGCAGTTCTTC	CATSDFRDRPYNEQFF
TRBJ2-3	few	-	TRBV20-1	TGCAGTGCTAGAGCGGCGGGGACAATTGTTTGGACAGATACGCAGTATTTT	CSARAAGTIVWTDTQYF